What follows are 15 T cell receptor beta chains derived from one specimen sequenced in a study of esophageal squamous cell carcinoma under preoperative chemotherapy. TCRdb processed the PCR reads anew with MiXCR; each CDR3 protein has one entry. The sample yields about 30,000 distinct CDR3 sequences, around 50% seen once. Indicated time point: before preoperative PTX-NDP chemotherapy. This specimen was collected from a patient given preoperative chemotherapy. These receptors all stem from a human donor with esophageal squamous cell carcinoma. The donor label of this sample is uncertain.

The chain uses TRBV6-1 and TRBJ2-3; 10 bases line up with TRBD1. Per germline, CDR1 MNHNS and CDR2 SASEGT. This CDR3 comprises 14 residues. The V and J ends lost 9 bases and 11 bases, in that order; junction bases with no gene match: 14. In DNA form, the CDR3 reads TGTGCCAGTGCGGGACAGGGGATCGGCGGGGAGCAGTATTTT. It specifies CASAGQGIGGEQYF.

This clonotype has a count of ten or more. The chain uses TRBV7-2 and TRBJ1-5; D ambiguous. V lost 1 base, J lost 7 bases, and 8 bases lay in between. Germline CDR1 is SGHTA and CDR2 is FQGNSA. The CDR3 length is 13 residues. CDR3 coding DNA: TGTGCCAGCAGCTTAGATCGGGAGCAGCCCCAGCATTTT. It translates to CASSLDREQPQHF.

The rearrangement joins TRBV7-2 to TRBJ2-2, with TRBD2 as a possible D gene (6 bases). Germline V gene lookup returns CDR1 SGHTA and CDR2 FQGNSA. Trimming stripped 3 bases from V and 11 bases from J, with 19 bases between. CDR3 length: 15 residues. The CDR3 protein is CASSLVAGTTDELFF. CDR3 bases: TGTGCCAGCAGCTTGGTGGCGGGAACGACCGATGAGCTGTTTTTT.

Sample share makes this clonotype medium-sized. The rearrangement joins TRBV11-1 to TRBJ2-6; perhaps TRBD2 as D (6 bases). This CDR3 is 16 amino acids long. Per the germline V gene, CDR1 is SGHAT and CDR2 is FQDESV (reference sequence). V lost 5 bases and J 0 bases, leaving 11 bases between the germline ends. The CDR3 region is CASSRLGSSGANVLTF. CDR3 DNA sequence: TGTGCCAGCAGCCGGCTCGGGAGCTCTGGGGCCAACGTCCTGACTTTC.

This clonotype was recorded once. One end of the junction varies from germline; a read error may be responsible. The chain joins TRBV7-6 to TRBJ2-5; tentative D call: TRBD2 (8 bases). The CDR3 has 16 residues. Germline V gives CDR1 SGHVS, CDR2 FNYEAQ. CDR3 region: CASAGGGGGDQDTQYF. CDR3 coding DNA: TGTGCCAGCGCGGGGGGAGGGGGCGGGGACCAAGATACCCAGTACTTC.

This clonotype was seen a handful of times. The chain's CDR3 is CASSLAVLAGEVEQFF. CDR3 nucleotide sequence: TGTGCCAGCAGCTTAGCGGTTCTAGCGGGAGAGGTTGAGCAGTTCTTC. The chain combines TRBV7-8 with TRBJ2-1, with 10 bases aligning to TRBD2. J gave up 9 bases and V 0 bases, and 8 bases lay outside the gene matches. The CDR3 has 16 amino acids. Per the germline V gene, CDR1 is SGHVS and CDR2 is FQNEAQ.

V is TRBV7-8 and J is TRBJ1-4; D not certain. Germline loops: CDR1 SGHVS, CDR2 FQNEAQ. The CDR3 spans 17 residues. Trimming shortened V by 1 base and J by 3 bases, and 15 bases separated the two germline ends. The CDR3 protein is CASSLVAPSGANEKLFF. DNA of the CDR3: TGTGCCAGCAGCTTAGTTGCCCCCTCTGGAGCTAATGAAAAACTGTTTTTT.

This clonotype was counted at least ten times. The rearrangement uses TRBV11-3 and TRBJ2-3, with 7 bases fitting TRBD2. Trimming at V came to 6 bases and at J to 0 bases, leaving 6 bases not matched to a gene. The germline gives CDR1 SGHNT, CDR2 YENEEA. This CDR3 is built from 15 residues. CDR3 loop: CASSLGGISTDTQYF. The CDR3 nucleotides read TGTGCCAGCAGTTTGGGGGGGATTAGCACAGATACGCAGTATTTT. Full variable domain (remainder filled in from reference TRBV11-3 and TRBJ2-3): EAGVVQSPRYKIIEKKQPVAFWCNPISGHNTLYWYLQNLGQGPELLIRYENEEAVDDSQLPKDRFSAERLKGVDSTLKIQPAELGDSAVYLCASSLGGISTDTQYFGPGTRLTVL.

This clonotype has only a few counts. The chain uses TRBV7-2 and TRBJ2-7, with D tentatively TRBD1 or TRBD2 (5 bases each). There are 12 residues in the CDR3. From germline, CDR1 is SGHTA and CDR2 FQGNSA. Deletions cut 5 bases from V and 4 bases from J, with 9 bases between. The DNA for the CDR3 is TGTGCCAGCAGCCGGGGCGTTTACGAGCAGTACTTC. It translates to CASSRGVYEQYF.

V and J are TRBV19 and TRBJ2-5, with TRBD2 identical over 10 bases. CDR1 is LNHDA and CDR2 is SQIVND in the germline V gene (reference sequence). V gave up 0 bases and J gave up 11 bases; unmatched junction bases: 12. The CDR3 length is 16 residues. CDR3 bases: TGTGCCAGTAGTATAGATCCGGTTCGGACTAGCGGCGGGCAGTACTTC. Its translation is CASSIDPVRTSGGQYF.

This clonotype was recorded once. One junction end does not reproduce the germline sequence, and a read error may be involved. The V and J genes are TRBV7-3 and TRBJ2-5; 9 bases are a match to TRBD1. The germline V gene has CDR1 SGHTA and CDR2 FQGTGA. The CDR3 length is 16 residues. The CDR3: CASAATGGSVKDTQYF. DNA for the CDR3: TGTGCCAGCGCGGCCACAGGGGGCTCAGTCAAGGATACCCAGTACTTT. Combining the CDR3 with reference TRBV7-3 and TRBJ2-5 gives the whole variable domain GAGVSQTPSNKVTEKGKYVELRCDPISGHTALYWYRQSLGQGPEFLIYFQGTGAADDSGLPNDRFFAVRPEGSVSTLKIQRTERGDSAVYLCASAATGGSVKDTQYFGPGTRLLVL.

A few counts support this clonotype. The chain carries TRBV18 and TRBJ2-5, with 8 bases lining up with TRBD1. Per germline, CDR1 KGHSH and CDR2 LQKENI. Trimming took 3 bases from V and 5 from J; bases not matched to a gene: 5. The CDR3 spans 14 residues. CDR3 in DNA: TGTGCCAGCTCACCGACAGGGGTTGGGGAGACCCAGTACTTC. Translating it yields CASSPTGVGETQYF.

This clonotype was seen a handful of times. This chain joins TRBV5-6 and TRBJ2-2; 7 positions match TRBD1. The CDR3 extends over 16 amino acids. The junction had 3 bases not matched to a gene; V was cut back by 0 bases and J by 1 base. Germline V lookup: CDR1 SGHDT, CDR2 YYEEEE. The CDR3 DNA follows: TGTGCCAGCAGCTTGGTGCGACAGGGGAACACCGGGGAGCTGTTTTTT. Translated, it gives CASSLVRQGNTGELFF.

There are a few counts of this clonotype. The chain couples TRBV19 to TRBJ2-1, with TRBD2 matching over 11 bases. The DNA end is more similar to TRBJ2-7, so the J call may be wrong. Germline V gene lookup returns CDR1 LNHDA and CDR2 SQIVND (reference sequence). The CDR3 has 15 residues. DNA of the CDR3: TGTGCCAGTAGTATCGGGGGTAGCGGGAGGGGAGAGCAGTACTTC. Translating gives CASSIGGSGRGEQYF.

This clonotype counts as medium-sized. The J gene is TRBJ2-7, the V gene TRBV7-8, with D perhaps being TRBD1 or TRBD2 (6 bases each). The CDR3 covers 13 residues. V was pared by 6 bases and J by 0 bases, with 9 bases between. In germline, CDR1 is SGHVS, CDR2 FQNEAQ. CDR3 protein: CASSWGASYEQYF. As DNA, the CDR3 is TGTGCCAGCAGTTGGGGGGCCTCCTACGAGCAGTACTTC. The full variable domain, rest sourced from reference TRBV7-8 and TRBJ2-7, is GAGVSQSPRYKVAKRGQDVALRCDPISGHVSLFWYQQALGQGPEFLTYFQNEAQLDKSGLPSDRFFAERPEGSVSTLKIQRTQQEDSAVYLCASSWGASYEQYFGPGTRLTVT.